This T cell receptor (beta chain) was captured in a study of cytomegalovirus exposure and HLA in healthy donors. Researchers ran the PCR with 60 Vbeta and 13 Jbeta primers. TCRdb's table, derived via immunoSEQ multiplex PCR, lists solely in-frame clones and lacks some. Of approximately 210,000 clones listed, around 86% were seen once; the top ten hold approximately 1.5%. V gave up 1 base and J gave up 2 bases; unmatched junction bases: 3. The CDR3 is 15 residues long. Germline values: CDR1 SGHVS, CDR2 FQNEAQ. This rearrangement joins TRBV7-8 to TRBJ2-7; 9 bases are a match to TRBD1. Sequencing input: PBMCs. This TCR derives from a woman between 18 and 29 years old in good health and CMV-seronegative. CDR3 coding DNA: TGTGCCAGCAGCTTAGTCGGGACAGGGACCTACGAGCAGTACTTC. It translates to CASSLVGTGTYEQYF. The whole variable domain, remainder taken from reference TRBV7-8 and TRBJ2-7, is GAGVSQSPRYKVAKRGQDVALRCDPISGHVSLFWYQQALGQGPEFLTYFQNEAQLDKSGLPSDRFFAERPEGSVSTLKIQRTQQEDSAVYLCASSLVGTGTYEQYFGPGTRLTVT.